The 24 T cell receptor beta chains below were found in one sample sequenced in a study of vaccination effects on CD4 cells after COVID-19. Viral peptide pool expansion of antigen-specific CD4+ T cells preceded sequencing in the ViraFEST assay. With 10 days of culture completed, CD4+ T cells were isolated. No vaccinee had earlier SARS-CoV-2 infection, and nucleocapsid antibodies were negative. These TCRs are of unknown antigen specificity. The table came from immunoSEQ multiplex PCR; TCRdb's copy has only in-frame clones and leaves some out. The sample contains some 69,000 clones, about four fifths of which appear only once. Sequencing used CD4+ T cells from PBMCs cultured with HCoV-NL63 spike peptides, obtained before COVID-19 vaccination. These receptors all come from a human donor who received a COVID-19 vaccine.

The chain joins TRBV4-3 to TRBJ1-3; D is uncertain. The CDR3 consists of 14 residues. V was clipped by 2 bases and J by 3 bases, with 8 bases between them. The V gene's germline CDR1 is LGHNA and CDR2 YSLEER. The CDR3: CASSQLSDGNTIYF. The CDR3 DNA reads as TGCGCCAGCAGCCAATTAAGTGATGGAAACACCATATATTTT.

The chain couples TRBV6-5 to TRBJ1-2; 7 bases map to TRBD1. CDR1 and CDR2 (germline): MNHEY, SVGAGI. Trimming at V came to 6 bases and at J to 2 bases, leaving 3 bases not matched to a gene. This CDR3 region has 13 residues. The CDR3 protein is CASRGQLNYGYTF. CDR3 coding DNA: TGTGCCAGCAGGGGACAGCTGAACTATGGCTACACCTTC.

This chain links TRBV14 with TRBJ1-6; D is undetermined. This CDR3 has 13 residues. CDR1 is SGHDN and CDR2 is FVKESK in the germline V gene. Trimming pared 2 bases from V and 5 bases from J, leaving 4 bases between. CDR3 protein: CASSQMDNSPLHF. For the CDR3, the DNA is TGTGCCAGCAGCCAAATGGATAATTCACCCCTCCACTTT.

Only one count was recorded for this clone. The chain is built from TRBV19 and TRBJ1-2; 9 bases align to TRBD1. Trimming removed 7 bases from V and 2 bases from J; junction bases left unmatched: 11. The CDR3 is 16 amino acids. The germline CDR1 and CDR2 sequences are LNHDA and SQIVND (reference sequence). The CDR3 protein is CASTLYGTGKNYGYTF. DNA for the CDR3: TGTGCCAGTACGCTTTATGGGACAGGGAAGAACTATGGCTACACCTTC. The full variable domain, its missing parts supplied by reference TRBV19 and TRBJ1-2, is DGGITQSPKYLFRKEGQNVTLSCEQNLNHDAMYWYRQDPGQGLRLIYYSQIVNDFQKGDIAEGYSVSREKKESFPLTVTSAQKNPTAFYLCASTLYGTGKNYGYTFGSGTRLTVV.

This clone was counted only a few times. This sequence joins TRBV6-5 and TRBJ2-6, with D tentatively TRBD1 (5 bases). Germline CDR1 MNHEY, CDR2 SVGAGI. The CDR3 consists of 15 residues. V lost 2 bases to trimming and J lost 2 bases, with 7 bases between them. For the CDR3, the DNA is TGTGCCAGCAGTTACCGCAGGGCTGGGGCCAACGTCCTGACTTTC. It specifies CASSYRRAGANVLTF.

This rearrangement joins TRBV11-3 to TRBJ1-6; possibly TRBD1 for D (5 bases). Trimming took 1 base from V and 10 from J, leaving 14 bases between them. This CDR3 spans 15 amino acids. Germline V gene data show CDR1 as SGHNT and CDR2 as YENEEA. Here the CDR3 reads CASSLVRQSPSPLHF. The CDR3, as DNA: TGTGCCAGCAGCTTAGTTAGACAGAGCCCCTCACCCCTCCACTTT. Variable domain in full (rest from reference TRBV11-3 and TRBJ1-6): EAGVVQSPRYKIIEKKQPVAFWCNPISGHNTLYWYLQNLGQGPELLIRYENEEAVDDSQLPKDRFSAERLKGVDSTLKIQPAELGDSAVYLCASSLVRQSPSPLHFGNGTRLTVT.

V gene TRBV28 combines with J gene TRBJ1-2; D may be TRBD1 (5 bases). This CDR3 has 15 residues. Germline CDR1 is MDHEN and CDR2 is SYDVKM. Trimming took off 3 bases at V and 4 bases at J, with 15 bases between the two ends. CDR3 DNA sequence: TGTGCCAGCAGTTTTGGGATGGGGGGGGGCTATGGCTACACCTTC. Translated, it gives CASSFGMGGGYGYTF.

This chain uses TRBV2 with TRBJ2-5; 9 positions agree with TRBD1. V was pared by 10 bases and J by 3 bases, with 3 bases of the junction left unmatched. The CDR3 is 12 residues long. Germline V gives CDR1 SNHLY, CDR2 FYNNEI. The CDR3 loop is CATRDREETQYF. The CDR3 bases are TGTGCCACCCGGGACAGGGAAGAGACCCAGTACTTC.

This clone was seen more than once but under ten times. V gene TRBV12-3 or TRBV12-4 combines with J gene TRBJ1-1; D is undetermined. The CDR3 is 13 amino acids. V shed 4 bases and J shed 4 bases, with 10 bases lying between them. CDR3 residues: CASSYSRSTEAFF. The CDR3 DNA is TGTGCCAGCAGTTACTCGAGGAGCACTGAAGCTTTCTTT.

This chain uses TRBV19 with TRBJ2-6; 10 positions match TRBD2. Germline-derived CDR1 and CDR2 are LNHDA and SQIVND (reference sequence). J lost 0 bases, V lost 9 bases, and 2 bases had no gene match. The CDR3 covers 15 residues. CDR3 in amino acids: CASSGGDSGANVLTF. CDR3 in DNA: TGTGCCAGCAGCGGGGGGGACTCTGGGGCCAACGTCCTGACTTTC.

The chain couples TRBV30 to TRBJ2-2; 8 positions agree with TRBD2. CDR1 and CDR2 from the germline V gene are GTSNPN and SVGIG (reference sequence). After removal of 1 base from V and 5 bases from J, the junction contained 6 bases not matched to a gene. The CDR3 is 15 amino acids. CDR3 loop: CAWSGPGGHTGELFF. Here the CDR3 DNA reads TGTGCCTGGAGTGGGCCGGGGGGGCATACCGGGGAGCTGTTTTTT.

As DNA, the CDR3 is TGCGCCAGCAGTGAGCCGGGACTCCAAGAGACCCAGTACTTC. Encoded protein: CASSEPGLQETQYF. V gene TRBV10-2 combines with J gene TRBJ2-5, with D maybe TRBD2 (6 bases). Looked up from germline, CDR1 is WSHSY and CDR2 is SAAADI. CDR3 length: 14 amino acids. V lost 2 bases and J lost 1, with 8 bases in between.

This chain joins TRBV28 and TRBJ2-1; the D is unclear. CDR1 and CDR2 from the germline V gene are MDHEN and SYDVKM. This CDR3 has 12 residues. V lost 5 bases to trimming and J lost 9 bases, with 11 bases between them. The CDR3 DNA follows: TGTGCCAGCAGTCCCCAAGTGAGTGAGCAGTTCTTC. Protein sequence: CASSPQVSEQFF.

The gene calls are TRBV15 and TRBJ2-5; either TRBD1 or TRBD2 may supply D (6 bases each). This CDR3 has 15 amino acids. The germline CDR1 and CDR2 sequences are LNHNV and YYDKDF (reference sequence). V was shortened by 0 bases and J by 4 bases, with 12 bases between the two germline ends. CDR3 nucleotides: TGTGCCACCAGCAGAGAGGGGGCTAGCGTAGAGACCCAGTACTTC. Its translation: CATSREGASVETQYF.

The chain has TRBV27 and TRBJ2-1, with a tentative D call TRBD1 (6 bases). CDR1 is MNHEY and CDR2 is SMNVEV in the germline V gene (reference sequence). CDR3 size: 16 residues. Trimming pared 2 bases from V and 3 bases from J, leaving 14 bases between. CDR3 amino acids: CASSLNGQGSYNEQFF. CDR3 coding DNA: TGTGCCAGCAGTTTAAACGGGCAGGGGAGCTACAATGAGCAGTTCTTC.

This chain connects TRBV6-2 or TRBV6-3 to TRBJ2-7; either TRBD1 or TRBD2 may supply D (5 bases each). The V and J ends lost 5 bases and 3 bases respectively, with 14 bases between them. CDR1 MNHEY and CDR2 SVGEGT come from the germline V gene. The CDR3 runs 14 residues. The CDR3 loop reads CASSDYRDGYEQYV. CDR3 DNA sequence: TGTGCCAGCAGTGACTACCGGGACGGCTACGAGCAGTACGTC.

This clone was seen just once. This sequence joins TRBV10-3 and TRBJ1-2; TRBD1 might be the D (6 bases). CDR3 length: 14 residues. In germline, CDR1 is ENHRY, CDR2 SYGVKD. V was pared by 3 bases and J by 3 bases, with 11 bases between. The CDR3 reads CAISDGGLDYGYTF. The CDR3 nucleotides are TGTGCCATCAGTGACGGGGGGCTGGACTATGGCTACACCTTC.

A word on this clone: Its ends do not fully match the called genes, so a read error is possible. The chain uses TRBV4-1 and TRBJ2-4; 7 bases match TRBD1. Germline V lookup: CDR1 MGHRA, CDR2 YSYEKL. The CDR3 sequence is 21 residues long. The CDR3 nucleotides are TGCGCCAGCAGCGAAGACAGGGTTAGCGAGGCGGTCTGGCTAGCCAAAAACATTCAGTACTTC. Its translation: CASSEDRVSEAVWLAKNIQYF.

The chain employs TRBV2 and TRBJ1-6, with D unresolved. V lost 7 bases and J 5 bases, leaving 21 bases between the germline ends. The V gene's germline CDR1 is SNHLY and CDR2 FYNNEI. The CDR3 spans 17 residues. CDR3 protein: CASTYAGGRRDNSPLHF. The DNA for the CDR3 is TGTGCCAGCACCTATGCGGGAGGCCGCCGCGATAATTCACCCCTCCACTTT.

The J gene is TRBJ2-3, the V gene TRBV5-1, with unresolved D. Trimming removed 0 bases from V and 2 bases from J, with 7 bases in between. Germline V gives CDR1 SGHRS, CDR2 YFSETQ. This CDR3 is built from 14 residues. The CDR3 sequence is CASSLAGHTDTQYF. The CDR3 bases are TGCGCCAGCAGCTTGGCGGGTCACACAGATACGCAGTATTTT.

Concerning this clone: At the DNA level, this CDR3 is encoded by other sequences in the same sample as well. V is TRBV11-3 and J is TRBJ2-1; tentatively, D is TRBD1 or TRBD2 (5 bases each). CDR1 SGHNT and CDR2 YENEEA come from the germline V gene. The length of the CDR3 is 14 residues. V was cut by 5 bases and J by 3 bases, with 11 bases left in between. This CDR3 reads CASSPGTNYNEQFF. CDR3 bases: TGTGCCAGCAGCCCAGGGACCAACTACAATGAGCAGTTCTTC.

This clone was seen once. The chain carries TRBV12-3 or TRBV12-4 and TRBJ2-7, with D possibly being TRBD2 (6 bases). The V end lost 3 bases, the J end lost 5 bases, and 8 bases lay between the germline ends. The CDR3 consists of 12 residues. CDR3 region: CASSFGGDEQYV. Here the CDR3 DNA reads TGTGCCAGCAGTTTTGGAGGGGACGAGCAGTACGTC.

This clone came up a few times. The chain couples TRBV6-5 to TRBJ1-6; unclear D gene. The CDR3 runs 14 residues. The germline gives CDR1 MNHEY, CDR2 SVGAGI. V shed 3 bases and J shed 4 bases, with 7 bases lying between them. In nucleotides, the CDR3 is TGTGCCAGCAGTTATTGGAAATATAATTCACCCCTCCACTTT. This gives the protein CASSYWKYNSPLHF.

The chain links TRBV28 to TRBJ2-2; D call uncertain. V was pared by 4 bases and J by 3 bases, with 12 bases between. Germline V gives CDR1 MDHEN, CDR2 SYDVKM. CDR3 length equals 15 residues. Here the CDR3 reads CASSSGWSDTGELFF. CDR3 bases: TGTGCCAGCAGTTCTGGGTGGTCGGACACCGGGGAGCTGTTTTTT.